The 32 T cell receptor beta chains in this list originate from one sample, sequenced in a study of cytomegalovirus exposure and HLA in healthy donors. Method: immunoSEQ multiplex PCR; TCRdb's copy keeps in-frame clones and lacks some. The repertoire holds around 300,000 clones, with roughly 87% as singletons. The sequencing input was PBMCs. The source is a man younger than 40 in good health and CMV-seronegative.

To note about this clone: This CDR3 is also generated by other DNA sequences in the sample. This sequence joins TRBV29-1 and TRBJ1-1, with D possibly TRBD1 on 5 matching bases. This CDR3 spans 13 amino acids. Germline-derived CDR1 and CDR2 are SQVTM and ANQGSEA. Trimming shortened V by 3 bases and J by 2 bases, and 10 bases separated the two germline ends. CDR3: CSVEVGGNTEAFF. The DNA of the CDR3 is TGCAGCGTTGAGGTGGGGGGAAACACTGAAGCTTTCTTT.

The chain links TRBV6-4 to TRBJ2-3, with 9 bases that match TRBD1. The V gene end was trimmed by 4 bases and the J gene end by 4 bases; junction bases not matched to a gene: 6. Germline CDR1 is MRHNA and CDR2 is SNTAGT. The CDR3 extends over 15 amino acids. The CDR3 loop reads CASSGGGQGSDTQYF. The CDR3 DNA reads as TGTGCCAGCAGTGGGGGCGGACAGGGGTCAGATACGCAGTATTTT.

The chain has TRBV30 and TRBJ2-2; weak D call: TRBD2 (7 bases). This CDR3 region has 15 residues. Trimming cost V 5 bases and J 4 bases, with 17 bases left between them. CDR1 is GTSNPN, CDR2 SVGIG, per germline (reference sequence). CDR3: CAWFGGGPSTGELFF. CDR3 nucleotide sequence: TGTGCCTGGTTTGGGGGGGGCCCGAGCACCGGGGAGCTGTTTTTT. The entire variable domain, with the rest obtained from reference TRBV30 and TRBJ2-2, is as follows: SQTIHQWPATLVQPVGSPLSLECTVEGTSNPNLYWYRQAAGRGLQLLFYSVGIGQISSEVPQNLSASRPQDRQFILSSKKLLLSDSGFYLCAWFGGGPSTGELFFGEGSRLTVL.

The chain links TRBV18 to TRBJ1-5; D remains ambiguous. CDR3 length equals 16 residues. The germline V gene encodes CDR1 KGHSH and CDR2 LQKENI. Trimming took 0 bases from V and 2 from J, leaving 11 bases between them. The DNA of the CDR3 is TGTGCCAGCTCACCACCGGGAGGATCGGGCAATCAGCCCCAGCATTTT. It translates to CASSPPGGSGNQPQHF.

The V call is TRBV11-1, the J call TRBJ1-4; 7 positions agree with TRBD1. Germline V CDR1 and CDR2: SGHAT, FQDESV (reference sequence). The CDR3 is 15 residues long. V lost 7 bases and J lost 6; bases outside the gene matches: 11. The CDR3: CASNSGTGEDEKLFF. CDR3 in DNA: TGTGCCAGCAATTCGGGAACAGGGGAGGATGAAAAACTGTTTTTT.

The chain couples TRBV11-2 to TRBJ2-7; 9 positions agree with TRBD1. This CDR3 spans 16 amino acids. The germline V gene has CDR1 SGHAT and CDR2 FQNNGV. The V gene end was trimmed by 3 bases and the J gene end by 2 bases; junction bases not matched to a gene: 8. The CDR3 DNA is TGTGCCAGCAGCTTGCCCGGGACAGGGACAGCCTACGAGCAGTACTTC. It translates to CASSLPGTGTAYEQYF.

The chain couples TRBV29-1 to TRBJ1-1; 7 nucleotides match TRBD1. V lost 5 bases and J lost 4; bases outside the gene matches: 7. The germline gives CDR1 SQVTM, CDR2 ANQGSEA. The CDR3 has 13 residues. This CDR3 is CSVSPGGSTEAFF. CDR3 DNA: TGCAGCGTTTCCCCAGGGGGAAGCACTGAAGCTTTCTTT.

CDR3 residues: CASSYLRQGGVSPLHF. The CDR3, as DNA: TGTGCCAGCAGTTACCTTAGACAGGGTGGGGTGTCACCCCTCCACTTT. V usage is TRBV6-5 and J usage is TRBJ1-6, with TRBD1 matching over 7 bases. The J segment lost 10 bases and the V segment lost 2 bases, leaving 11 bases of the junction unmatched. The CDR3 contains 16 residues. CDR1 MNHEY and CDR2 SVGAGI come from the germline V gene.

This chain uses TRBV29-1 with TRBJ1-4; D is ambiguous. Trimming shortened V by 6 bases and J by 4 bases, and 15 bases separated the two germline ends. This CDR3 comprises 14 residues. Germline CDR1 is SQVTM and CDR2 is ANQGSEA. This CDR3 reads CSVRPGSVNEKLFF. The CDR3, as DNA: TGCAGCGTGAGGCCGGGATCCGTTAATGAAAAACTGTTTTTT.

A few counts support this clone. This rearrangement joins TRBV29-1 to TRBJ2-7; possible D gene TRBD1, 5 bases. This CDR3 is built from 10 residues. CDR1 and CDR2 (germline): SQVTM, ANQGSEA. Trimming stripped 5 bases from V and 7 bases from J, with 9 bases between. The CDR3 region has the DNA TGCAGCGTTAAAAGGGGTGAGCAGTACTTC. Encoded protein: CSVKRGEQYF.

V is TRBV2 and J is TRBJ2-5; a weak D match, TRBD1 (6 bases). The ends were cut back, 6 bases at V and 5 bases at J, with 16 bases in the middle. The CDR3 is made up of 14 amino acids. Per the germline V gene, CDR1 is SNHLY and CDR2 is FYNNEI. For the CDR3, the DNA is TGTGCCAGCAGGGCGACACAGGGTAGGGAGACCCAGTACTTC. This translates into CASRATQGRETQYF.

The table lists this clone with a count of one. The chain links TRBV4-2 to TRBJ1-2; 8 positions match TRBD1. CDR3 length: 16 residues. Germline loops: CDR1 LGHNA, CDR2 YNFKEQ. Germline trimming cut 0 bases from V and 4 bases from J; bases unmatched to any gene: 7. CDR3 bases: TGTGCCAGCAGCCAAGATCTGTCACAGGGGGGCTATGGCTACACCTTC. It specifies CASSQDLSQGGYGYTF.

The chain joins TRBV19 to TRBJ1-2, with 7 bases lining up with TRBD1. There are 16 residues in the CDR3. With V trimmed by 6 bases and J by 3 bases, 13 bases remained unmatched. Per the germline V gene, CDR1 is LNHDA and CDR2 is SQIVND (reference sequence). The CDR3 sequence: CASSGQGDPKDYGYTF. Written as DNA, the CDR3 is TGTGCCAGTAGCGGCCAGGGGGACCCCAAGGACTATGGCTACACCTTC.

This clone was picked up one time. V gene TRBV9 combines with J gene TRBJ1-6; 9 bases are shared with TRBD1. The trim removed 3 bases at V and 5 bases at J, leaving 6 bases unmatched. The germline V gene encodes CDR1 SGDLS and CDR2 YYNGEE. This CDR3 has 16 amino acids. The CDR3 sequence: CASSETTGGNNSPLHF. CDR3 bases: TGTGCCAGCAGCGAGACAACAGGGGGCAATAATTCACCCCTCCACTTT.

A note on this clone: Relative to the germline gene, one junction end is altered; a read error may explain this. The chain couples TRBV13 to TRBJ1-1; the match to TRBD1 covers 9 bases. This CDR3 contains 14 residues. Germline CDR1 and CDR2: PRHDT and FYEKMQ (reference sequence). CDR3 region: CASSLGQGPFGAFF. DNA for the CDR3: TGTGCCAGCAGCCTAGGACAGGGGCCGTTTGGAGCTTTCTTT.

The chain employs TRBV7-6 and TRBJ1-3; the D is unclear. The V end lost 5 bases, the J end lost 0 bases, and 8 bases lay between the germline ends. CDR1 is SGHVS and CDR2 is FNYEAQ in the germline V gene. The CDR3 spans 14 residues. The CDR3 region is CASSLSGSGNTIYF. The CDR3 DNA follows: TGTGCCAGCAGCCTCTCAGGCTCTGGAAACACCATATATTTT.

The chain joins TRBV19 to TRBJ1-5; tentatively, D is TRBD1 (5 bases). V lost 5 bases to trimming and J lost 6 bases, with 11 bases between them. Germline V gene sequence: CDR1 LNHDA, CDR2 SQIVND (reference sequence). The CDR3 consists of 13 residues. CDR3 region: CASSQGSGQPQHF. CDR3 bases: TGTGCCAGTAGTCAGGGATCCGGTCAGCCCCAGCATTTT.

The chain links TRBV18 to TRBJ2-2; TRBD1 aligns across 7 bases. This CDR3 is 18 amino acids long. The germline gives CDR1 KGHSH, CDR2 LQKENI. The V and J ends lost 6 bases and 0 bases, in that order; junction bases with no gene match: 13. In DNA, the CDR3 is TGTGCCAGCTCCCACTCGCGAGAGGGGGCCGCGAACACCGGGGAGCTGTTTTTT. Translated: CASSHSREGAANTGELFF.

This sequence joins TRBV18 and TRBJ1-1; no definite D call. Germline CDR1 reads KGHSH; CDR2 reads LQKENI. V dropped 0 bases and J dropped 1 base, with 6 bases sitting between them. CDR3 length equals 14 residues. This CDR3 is CASSPPLGNTEAFF. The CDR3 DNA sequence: TGTGCCAGCTCACCACCACTAGGGAACACTGAAGCTTTCTTT. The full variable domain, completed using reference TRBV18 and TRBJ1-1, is NAGVMQNPRHLVRRRGQEARLRCSPMKGHSHVYWYRQLPEEGLKFMVYLQKENIIDESGMPKERFSAEFPKEGPSILRIQQVVRGDSAAYFCASSPPLGNTEAFFGQGTRLTVV.

The CDR3 loop is CASSQVNQASYEQYF. The DNA for the CDR3 is TGCGCCAGCAGCCAAGTAAATCAGGCTTCCTACGAGCAGTACTTC. This chain connects TRBV4-3 to TRBJ2-7; D is uncertain. The germline V and J ends were trimmed by 1 base and 1 base, with 11 bases remaining between them. Looked up from germline, CDR1 is LGHNA and CDR2 is YSLEER. This CDR3 spans 15 amino acids.

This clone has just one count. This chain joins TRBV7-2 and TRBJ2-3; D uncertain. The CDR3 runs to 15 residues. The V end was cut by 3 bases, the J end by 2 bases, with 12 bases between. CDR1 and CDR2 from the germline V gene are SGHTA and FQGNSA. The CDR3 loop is CASSFTPRPTDTQYF. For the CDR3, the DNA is TGTGCCAGCAGCTTCACACCGCGGCCCACAGATACGCAGTATTTT.

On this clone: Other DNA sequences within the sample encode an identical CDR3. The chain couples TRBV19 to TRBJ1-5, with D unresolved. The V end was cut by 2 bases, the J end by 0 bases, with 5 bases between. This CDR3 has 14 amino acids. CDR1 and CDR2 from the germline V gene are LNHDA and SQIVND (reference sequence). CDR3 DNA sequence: TGTGCCAGTAGTATAAGAGATAGCAATCAGCCCCAGCATTTT. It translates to CASSIRDSNQPQHF.

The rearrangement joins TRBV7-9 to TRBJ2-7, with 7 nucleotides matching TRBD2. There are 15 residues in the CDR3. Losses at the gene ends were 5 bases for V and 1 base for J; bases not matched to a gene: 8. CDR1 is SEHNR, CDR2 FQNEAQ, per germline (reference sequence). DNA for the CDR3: TGTGCCAGCAGCCTGCTGGGGGGGAGATCCTACGAGCAGTACTTC. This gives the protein CASSLLGGRSYEQYF.

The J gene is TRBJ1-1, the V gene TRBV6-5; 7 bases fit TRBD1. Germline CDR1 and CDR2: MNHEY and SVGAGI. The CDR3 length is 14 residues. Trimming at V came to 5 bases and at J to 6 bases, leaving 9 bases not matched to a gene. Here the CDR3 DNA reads TGTGCCAGCAGTCCGGGACAGCGGCGCGCTGAAGCTTTCTTT. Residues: CASSPGQRRAEAFF.

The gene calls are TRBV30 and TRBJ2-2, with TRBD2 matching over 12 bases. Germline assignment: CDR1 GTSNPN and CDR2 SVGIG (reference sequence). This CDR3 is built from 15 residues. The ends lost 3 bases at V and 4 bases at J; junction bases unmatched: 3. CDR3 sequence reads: CAWRKLAGGTGELFF. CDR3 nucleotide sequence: TGTGCCTGGAGGAAACTAGCGGGGGGCACCGGGGAGCTGTTTTTT.

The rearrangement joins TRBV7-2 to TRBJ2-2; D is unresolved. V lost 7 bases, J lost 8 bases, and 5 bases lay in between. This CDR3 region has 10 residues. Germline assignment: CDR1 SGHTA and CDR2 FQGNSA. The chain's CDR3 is CASIGGELFF. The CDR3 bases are TGTGCCAGCATCGGGGGGGAGCTGTTTTTT.

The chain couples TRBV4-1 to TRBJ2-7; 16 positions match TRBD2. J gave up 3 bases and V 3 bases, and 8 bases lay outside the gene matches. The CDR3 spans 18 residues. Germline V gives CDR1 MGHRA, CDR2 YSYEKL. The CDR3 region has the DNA TGCGCCAGCAGCCACGCCGGGACTAGCGGGGGGGTTGGCTACGAGCAGTACTTC. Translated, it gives CASSHAGTSGGVGYEQYF.

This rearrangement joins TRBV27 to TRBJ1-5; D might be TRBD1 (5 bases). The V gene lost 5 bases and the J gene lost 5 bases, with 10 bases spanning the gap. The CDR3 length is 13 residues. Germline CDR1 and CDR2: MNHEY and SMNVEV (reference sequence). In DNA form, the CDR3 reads TGTGCCAGCAGTGCAGGGCCCCATCAGCCCCAGCATTTT. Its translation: CASSAGPHQPQHF.

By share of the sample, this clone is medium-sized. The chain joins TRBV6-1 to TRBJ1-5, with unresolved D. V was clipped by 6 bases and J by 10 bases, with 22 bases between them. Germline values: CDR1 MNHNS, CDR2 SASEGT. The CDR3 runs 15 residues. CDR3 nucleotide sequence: TGTGCCAGCAGCGACTGGGAGGGAACCACGAGCCCCCAGCATTTT. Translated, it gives CASSDWEGTTSPQHF.

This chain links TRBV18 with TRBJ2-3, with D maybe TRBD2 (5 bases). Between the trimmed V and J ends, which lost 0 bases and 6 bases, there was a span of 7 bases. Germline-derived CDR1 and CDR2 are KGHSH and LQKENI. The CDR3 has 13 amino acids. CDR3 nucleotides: TGTGCCAGCTCACCACCACCGGGGGATACGCAGTATTTT. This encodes CASSPPPGDTQYF. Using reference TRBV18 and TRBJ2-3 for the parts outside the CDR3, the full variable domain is NAGVMQNPRHLVRRRGQEARLRCSPMKGHSHVYWYRQLPEEGLKFMVYLQKENIIDESGMPKERFSAEFPKEGPSILRIQQVVRGDSAAYFCASSPPPGDTQYFGPGTRLTVL.

The CDR3, as DNA: TGTGCCAGCAGTCCCCTCGGGGGAAGTTATGGCTACACCTTC. Its translation is CASSPLGGSYGYTF. The rearrangement uses TRBV25-1 and TRBJ1-2; perhaps TRBD1 as D (5 bases). Trimming pared 5 bases from V and 5 bases from J, leaving 15 bases between. CDR1 is MGHDK, CDR2 SYGVNS, per germline. The CDR3 extends over 14 amino acids.

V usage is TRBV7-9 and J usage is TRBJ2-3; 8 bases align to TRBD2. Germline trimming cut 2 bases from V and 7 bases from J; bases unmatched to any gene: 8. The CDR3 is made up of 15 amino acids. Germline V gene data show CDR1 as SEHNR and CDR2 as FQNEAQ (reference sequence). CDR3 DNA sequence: TGTGCCAGCAGCTTACGCGGGGGGCGGATATATACGCAGTATTTT. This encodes CASSLRGGRIYTQYF.